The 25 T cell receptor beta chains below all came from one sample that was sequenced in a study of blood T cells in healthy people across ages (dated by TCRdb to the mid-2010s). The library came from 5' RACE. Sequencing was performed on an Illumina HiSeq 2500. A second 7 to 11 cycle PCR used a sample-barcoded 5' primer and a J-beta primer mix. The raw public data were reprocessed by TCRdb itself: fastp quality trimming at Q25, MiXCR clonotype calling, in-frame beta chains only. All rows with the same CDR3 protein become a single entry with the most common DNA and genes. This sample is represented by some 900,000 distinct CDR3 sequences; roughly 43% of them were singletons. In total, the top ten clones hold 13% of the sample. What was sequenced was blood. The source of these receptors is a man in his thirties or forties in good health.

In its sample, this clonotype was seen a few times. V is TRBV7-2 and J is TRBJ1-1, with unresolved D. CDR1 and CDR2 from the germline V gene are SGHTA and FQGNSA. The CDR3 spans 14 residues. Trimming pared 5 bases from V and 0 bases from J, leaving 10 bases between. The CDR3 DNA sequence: TGTGCCAGCAGCGAAACACCTATGAACACTGAAGCTTTCTTT. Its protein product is CASSETPMNTEAFF.

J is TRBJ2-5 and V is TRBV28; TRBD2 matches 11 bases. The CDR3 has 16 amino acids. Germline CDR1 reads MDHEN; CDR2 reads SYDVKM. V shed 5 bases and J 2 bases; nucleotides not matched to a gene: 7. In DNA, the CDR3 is TGTGCCAGCAGTCTGGTAGCGGGGGGGCCTCAAGAGACCCAGTACTTC. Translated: CASSLVAGGPQETQYF.

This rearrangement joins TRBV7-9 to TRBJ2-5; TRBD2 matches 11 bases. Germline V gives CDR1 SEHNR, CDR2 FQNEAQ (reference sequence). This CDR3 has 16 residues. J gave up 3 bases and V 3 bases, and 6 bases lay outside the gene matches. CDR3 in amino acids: CASSFGQLAGEETQYF. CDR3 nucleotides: TGTGCCAGCAGCTTTGGGCAACTAGCGGGGGAAGAGACCCAGTACTTC.

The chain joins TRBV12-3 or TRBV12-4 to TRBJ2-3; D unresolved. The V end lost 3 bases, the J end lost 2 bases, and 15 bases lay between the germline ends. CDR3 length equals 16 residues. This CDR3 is CASSFEARDITDTQYF. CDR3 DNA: TGTGCCAGCAGTTTTGAGGCTAGAGATATCACAGATACGCAGTATTTT.

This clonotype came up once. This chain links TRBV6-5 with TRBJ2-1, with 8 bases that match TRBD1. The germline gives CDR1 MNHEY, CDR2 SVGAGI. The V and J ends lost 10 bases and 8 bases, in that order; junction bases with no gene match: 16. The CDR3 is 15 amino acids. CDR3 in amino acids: CATLSNRGFVDEQFF. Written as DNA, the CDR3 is TGTGCCACGCTTTCAAACAGGGGGTTTGTGGATGAGCAGTTCTTC.

DNA for the CDR3: TGTGCCAGCAGTTGCCGAGAGTCACGCTACGAGCAGTACTTC. This codes for CASSCRESRYEQYF. The J gene is TRBJ2-1, the V gene TRBV27; D remains unclear. The J call may be wrong; the DNA end is better matched by TRBJ2-7. Germline values: CDR1 MNHEY, CDR2 SMNVEV (reference sequence). The CDR3 has 14 amino acids.

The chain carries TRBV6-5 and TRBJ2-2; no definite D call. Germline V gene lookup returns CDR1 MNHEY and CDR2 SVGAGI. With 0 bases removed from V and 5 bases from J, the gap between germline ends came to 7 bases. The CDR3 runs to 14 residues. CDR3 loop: CASSYSGPTGELFF. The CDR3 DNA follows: TGTGCCAGCAGTTACTCGGGCCCGACCGGGGAGCTGTTTTTT.

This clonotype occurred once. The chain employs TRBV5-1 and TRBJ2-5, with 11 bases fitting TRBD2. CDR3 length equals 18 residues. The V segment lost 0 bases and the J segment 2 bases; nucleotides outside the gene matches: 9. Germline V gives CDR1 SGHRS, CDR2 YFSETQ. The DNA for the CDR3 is TGCGCCAGCAGCTTGGGAGGCCTAGCGGGGGGCGTTCAAGAGACCCAGTACTTC. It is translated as CASSLGGLAGGVQETQYF.

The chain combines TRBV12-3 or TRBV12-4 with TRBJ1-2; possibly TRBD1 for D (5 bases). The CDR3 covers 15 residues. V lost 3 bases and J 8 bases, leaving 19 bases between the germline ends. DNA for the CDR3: TGTGCCAGCAGTTTTTCGTACAGGCCCTTGTGGGGCTACACCTTC. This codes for CASSFSYRPLWGYTF.

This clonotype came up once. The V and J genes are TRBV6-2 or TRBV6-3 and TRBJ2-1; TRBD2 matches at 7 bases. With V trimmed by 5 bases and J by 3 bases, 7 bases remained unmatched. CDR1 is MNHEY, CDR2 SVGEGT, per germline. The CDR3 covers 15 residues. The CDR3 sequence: CASSPVGGGYNEQFF. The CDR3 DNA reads TGTGCCAGCAGTCCCGTGGGGGGGGGCTACAATGAGCAGTTCTTC.

CDR3 DNA sequence: TGTGCTAGTGGGAACCTTAGGGGGGGTCAAACTAACTATGGCTACACCTTC. It encodes CASGNLRGGQTNYGYTF. This chain links TRBV12-5 with TRBJ1-2; tentative D call: TRBD1 (6 bases). Germline lookup yields CDR1 LGHNT and CDR2 FRNRAP. The V and J ends lost 6 bases and 0 bases respectively, with 20 bases between them. The CDR3 is made up of 17 amino acids.

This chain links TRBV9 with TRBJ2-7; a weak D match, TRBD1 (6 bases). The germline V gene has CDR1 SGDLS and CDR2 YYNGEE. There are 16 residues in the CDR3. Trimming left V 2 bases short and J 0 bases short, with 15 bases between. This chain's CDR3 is CASSVARDTPSYEQYF. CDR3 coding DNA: TGTGCCAGCAGCGTCGCCCGGGACACTCCCTCCTACGAGCAGTACTTC.

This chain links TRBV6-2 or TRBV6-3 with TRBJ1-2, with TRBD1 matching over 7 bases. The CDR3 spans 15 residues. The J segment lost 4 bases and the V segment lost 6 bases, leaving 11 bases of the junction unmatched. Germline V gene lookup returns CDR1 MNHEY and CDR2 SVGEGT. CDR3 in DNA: TGTGCCAGCAGATCCCTCGGAGAGGGGGCCTATGGCTACACCTTC. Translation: CASRSLGEGAYGYTF.

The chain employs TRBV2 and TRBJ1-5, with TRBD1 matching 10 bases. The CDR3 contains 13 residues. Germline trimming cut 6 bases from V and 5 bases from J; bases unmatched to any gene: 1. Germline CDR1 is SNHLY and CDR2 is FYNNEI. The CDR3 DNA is TGTGCCAGCAGAGGACAGGGGGATCAGCCCCAGCATTTT. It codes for CASRGQGDQPQHF.

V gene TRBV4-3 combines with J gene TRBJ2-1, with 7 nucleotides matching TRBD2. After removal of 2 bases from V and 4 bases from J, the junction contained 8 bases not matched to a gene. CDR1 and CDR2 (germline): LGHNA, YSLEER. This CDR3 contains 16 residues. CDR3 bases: TGCGCCAGCAGCCAACTTCTAGCGGAAGTTTACAATGAGCAGTTCTTC. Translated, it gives CASSQLLAEVYNEQFF.

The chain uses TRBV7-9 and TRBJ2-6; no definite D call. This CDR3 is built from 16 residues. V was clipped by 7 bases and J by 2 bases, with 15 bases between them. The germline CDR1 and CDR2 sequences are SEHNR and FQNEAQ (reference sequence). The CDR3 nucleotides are TGTGCCAGCACCCCAGGCCCTGTGGCTGGGGCCAACGTCCTGACTTTC. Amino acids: CASTPGPVAGANVLTF.

CDR3 residues: CAWSERRGGFYEQYF. The DNA for the CDR3 is TGTGCCTGGAGCGAACGACGGGGGGGATTCTACGAGCAGTACTTC. The chain links TRBV30 to TRBJ2-7, with 8 bases aligning to TRBD2. This CDR3 has 15 residues. The V gene end was trimmed by 3 bases and the J gene end by 3 bases; junction bases not matched to a gene: 10. Germline values: CDR1 GTSNPN, CDR2 SVGIG (reference sequence).

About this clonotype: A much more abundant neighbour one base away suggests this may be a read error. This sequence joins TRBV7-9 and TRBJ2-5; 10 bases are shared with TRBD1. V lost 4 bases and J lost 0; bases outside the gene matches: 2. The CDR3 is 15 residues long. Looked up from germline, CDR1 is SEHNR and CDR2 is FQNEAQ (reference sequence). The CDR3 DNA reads TGTGCCAGCAGCTCGGGGACAGGGGACCAAGAGACCCAGTACTTC. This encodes CASSSGTGDQETQYF.

CDR3 residues: CASSLDRVTVEYF. CDR3 in DNA: TGTGCCAGCAGCCTGGACAGGGTTACGGTGGAGTACTTC. This chain connects TRBV27 to TRBJ2-5; 8 bases map to TRBD1. J was trimmed by 12 bases and V by 6 bases; bases with no gene match: 12. The CDR3 covers 13 residues. Looked up from germline, CDR1 is MNHEY and CDR2 is SMNVEV (reference sequence).

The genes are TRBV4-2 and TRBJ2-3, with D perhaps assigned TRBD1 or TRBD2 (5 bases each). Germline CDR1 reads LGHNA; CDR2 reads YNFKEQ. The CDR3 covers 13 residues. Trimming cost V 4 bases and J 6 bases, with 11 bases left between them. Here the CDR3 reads CASSPGPDDTQYF. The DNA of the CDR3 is TGTGCCAGCAGCCCGGGACCAGACGATACGCAGTATTTT.

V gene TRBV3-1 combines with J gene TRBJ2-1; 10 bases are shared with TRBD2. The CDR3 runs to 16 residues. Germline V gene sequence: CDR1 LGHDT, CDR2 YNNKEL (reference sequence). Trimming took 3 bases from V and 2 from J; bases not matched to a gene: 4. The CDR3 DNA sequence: TGTGCCAGCAGCCAGAGGACTAGCGGCCCCTACAATGAGCAGTTCTTC. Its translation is CASSQRTSGPYNEQFF.

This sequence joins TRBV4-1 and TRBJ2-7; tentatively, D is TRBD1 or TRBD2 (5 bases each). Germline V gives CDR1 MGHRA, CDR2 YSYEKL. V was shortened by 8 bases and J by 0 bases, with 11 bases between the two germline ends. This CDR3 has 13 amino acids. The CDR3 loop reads CASQGPSSYEQYF. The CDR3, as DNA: TGCGCCAGCCAGGGACCGAGCTCCTACGAGCAGTACTTC.

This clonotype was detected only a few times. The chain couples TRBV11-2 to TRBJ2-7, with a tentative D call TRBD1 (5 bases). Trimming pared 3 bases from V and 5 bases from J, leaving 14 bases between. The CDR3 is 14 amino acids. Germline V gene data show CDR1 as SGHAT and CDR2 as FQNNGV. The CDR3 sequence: CASSFNRGVNEQYF. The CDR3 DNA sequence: TGTGCCAGCAGCTTTAATAGGGGTGTAAACGAGCAGTACTTC.

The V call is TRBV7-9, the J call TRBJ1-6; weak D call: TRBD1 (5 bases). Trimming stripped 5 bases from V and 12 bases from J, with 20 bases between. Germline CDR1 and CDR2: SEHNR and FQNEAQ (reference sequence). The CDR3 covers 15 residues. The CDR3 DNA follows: TGTGCCAGCAGCCGACAAGCGGACACAGTCGAACCCCTCCACTTT. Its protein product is CASSRQADTVEPLHF.

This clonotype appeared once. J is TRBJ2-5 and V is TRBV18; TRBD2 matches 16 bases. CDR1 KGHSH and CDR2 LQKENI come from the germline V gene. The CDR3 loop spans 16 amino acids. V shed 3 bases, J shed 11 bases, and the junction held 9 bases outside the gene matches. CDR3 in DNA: TGTGCCAGCTCACCGGGGACTAGCGGGGGGGCCAGTGAGCAGTACTTC. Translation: CASSPGTSGGASEQYF. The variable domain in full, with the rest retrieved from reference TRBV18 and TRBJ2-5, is NAGVMQNPRHLVRRRGQEARLRCSPMKGHSHVYWYRQLPEEGLKFMVYLQKENIIDESGMPKERFSAEFPKEGPSILRIQQVVRGDSAAYFCASSPGTSGGASEQYFGPGTRLLVL.